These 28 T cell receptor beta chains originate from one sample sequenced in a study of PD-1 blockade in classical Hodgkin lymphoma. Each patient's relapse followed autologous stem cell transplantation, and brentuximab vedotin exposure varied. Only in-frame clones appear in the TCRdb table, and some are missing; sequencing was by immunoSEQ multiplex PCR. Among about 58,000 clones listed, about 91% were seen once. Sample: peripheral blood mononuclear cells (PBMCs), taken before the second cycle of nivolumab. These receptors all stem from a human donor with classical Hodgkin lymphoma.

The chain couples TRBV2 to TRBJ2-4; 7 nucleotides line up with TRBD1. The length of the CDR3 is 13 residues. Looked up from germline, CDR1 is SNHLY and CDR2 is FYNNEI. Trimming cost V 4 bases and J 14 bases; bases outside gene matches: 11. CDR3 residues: CASSGDRHTIEYF. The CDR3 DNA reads TGTGCCAGCAGTGGGGACAGACATACTATTGAGTACTTC.

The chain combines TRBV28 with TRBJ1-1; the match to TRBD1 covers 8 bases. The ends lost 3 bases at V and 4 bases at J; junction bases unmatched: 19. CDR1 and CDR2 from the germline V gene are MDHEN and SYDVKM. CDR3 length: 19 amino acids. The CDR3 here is CASSFRSSAGGIISTEAFF. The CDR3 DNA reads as TGTGCCAGCAGTTTTAGGTCTTCGGCAGGGGGCATTATCAGCACTGAAGCTTTCTTT.

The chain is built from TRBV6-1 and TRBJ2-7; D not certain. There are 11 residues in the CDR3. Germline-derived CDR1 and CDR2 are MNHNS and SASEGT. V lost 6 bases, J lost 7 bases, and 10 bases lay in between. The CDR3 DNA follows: TGTGCCAGCAGCGCTAAGTTTGAGCAGTACTTC. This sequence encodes CASSAKFEQYF.

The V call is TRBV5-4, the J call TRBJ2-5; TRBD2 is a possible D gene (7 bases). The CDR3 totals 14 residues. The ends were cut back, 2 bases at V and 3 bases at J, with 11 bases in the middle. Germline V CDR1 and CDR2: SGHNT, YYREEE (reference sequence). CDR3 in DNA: TGTGCCAGCAGCTTTGCGGGGGCCGAAGAGACCCAGTACTTC. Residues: CASSFAGAEETQYF.

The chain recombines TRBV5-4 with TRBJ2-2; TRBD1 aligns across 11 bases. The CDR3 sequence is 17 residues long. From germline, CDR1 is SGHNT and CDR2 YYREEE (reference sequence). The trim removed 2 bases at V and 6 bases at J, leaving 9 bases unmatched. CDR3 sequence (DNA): TGTGCCAGCAGCTTTCTACCGGGACAGGGGGAGGCCGGGGAGCTGTTTTTT. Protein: CASSFLPGQGEAGELFF.

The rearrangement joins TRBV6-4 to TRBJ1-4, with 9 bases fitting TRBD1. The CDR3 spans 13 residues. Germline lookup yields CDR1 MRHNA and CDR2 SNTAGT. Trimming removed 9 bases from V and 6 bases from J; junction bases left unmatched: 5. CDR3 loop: CARPGQGDEKLFF. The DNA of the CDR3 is TGTGCCAGGCCGGGACAGGGTGATGAAAAACTGTTTTTT.

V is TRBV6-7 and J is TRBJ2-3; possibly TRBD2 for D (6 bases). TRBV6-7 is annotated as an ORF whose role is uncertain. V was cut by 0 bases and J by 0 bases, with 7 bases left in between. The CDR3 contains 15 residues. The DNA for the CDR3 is TGTGCCAGCAGTTACTCGGGGGGTAGCACAGATACGCAGTATTTT. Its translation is CASSYSGGSTDTQYF.

The CDR3 reads CASSLSGRGGDTQYF. The CDR3 DNA follows: TGCGCCAGCAGCTTGTCGGGCAGGGGTGGGGATACGCAGTATTTT. The gene calls are TRBV5-1 and TRBJ2-3; D might be TRBD1 (6 bases). Germline V lookup: CDR1 SGHRS, CDR2 YFSETQ. V shed 1 base and J shed 6 bases, with 15 bases lying between them. The CDR3 totals 15 residues.

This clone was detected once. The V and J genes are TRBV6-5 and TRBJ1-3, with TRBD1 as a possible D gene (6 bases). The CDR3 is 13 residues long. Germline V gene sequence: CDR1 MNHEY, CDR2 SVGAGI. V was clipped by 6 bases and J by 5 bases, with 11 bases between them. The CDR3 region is CASREQGRNTIYF. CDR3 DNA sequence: TGTGCCAGCAGAGAACAGGGCCGAAACACCATATATTTT.

The chain's CDR3 is CASSTDSSYEQYF. The CDR3 DNA reads as TGTGCCAGCAGTACGGACAGCTCCTACGAGCAGTACTTC. V is TRBV27 and J is TRBJ2-7, with D possibly TRBD1 on 6 matching bases. The CDR3 is made up of 13 amino acids. The V end was cut by 5 bases, the J end by 0 bases, with 8 bases between. Germline V gene sequence: CDR1 MNHEY, CDR2 SMNVEV (reference sequence).

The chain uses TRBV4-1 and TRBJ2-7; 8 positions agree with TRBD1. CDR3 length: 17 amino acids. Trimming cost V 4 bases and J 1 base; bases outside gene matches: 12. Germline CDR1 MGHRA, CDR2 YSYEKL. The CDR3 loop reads CASSPDPGTGASYEQYF. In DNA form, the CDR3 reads TGCGCCAGCAGCCCGGATCCCGGGACAGGTGCTTCCTACGAGCAGTACTTC.

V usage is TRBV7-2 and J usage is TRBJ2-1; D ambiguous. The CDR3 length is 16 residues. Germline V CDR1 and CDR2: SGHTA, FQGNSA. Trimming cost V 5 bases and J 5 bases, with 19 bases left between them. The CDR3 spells CASSPLGGGVNNEQFF. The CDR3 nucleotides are TGTGCCAGCAGCCCGCTGGGTGGCGGAGTCAACAATGAGCAGTTCTTC.

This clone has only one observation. This CDR3 is CASTRTRNQETQYF. CDR3 in DNA: TGTGCCAGCACCCGGACTAGGAACCAAGAGACCCAGTACTTC. V usage is TRBV27 and J usage is TRBJ2-5; 7 bases agree with TRBD2. The V gene end was trimmed by 7 bases and the J gene end by 0 bases; junction bases not matched to a gene: 5. Germline CDR1 is MNHEY and CDR2 is SMNVEV (reference sequence). This CDR3 is 14 amino acids long.

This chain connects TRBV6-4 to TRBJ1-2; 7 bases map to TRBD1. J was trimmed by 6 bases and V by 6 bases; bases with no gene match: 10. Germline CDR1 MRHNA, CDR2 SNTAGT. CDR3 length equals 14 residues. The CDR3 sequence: CASSLQQGSNGYTF. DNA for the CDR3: TGTGCCAGCAGCCTACAACAGGGGAGCAATGGCTACACCTTC.

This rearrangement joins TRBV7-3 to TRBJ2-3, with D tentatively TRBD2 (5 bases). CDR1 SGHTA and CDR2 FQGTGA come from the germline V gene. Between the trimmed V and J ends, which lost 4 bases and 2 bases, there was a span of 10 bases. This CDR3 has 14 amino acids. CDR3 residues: CASSSSGNTDTQYF. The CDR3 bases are TGTGCCAGCAGCTCCAGCGGAAACACAGATACGCAGTATTTT.

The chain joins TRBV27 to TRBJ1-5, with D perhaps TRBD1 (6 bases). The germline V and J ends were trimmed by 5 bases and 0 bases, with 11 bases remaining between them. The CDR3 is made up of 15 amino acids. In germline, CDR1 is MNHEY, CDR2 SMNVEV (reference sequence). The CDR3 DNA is TGTGCCAGCAGTAACGGGGGCTATAGCAATCAGCCCCAGCATTTT. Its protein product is CASSNGGYSNQPQHF.

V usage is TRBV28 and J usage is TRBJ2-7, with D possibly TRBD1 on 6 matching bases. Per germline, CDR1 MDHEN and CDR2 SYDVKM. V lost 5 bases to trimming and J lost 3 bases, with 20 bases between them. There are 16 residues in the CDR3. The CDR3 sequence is CASSPGPGQFDYEQYF. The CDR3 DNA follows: TGTGCCAGCAGTCCTGGCCCTGGACAGTTTGACTACGAGCAGTACTTC.

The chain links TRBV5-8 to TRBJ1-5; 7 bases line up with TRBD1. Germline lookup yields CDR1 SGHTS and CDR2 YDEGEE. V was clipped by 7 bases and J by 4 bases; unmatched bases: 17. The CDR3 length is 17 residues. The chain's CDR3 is CASSVTQPGQRNQPQHF. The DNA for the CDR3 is TGTGCCAGCTCCGTGACACAACCGGGACAGAGAAATCAGCCCCAGCATTTT.

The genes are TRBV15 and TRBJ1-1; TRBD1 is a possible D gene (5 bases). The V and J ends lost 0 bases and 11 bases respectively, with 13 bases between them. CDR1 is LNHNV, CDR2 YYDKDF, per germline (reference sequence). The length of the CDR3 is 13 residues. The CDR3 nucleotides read TGTGCCACCAGCAGAGATGGGGCAGGGACGGCTTTCTTT. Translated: CATSRDGAGTAFF. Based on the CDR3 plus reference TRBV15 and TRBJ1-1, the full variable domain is DAMVIQNPRYQVTQFGKPVTLSCSQTLNHNVMYWYQQKSSQAPKLLFHYYDKDFNNEADTPDNFQSRRPNTSFCFLDIRSPGLGDTAMYLCATSRDGAGTAFFGQGTRLTVV.

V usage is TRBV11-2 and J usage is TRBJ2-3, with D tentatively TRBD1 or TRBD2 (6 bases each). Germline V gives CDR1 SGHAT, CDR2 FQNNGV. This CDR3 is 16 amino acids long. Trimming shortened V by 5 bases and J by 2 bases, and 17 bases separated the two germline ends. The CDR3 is CASSPQEGVYTDTQYF. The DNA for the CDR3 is TGTGCCAGCAGCCCCCAGGAGGGGGTGTACACAGATACGCAGTATTTT.

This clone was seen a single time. CDR3 in DNA: TGCGCCAGCAGGCAGGGCCCTCAAGAGACCCAGTACTTC. It yields the protein CASRQGPQETQYF. The chain has TRBV5-1 and TRBJ2-5, with D possibly being TRBD1 (5 bases). The CDR3 contains 13 residues. Germline-derived CDR1 and CDR2 are SGHRS and YFSETQ. The V gene lost 5 bases and the J gene lost 2 bases, with 10 bases spanning the gap.

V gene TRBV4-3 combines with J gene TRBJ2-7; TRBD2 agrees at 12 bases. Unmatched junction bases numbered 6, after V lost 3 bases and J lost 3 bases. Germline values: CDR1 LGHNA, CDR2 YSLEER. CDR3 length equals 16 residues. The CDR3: CASSHPWTSGDYEQYF. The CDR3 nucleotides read TGCGCCAGCAGCCACCCCTGGACTAGCGGGGACTACGAGCAGTACTTC.

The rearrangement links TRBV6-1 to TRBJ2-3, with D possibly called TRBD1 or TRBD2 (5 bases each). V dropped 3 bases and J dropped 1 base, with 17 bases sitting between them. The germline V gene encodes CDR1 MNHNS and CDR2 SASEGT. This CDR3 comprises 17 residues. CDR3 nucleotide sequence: TGTGCCAGCAGTGAGAGGGTATCTAGCAGGGGCACAGATACGCAGTATTTT. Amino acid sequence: CASSERVSSRGTDTQYF.

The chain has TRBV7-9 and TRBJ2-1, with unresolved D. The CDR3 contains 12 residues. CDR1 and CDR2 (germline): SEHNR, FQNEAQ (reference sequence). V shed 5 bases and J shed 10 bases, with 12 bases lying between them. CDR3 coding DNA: TGTGCCAGCAGCCCGTGGGATTTCGAGCAGTTCTTC. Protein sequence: CASSPWDFEQFF.

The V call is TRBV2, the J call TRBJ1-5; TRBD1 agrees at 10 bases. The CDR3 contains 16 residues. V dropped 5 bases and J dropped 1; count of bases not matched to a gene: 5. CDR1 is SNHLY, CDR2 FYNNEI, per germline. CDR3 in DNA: TGTGCCAGCAGTAAGCGGACAGGGGGGAGCAATCAGCCCCAGCATTTT. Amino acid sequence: CASSKRTGGSNQPQHF.

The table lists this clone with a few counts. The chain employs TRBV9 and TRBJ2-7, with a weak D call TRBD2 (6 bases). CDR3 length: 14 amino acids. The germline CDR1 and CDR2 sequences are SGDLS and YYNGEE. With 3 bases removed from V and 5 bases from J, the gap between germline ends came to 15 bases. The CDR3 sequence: CASSERLDNHEQYF. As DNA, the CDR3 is TGTGCCAGCAGCGAAAGACTAGATAACCACGAGCAGTACTTC.

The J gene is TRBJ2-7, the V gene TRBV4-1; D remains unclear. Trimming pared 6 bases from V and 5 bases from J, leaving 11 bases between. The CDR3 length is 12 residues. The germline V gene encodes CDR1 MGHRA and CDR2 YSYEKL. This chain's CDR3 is CASSLGTDEQYF. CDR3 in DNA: TGCGCCAGCAGTCTAGGAACCGACGAGCAGTACTTC.

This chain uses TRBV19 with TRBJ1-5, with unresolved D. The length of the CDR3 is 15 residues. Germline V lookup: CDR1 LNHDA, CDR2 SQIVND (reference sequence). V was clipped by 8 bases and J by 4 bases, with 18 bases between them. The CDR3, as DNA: TGTGCCAGTGAAACGGCCTGGGCGGTTAATCAGCCCCAGCATTTT. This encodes CASETAWAVNQPQHF.